The following is a T cell receptor beta chain sequence with its context. The antigen is unknown. The data were obtained in a study of cytomegalovirus exposure and HLA in healthy donors. Study results and limitations: A likely sequencing artifact accounted for one observed cluster of highly shared sequence variants. In a later analysis, TCR beta V- and J-gene trimming was associated with a missense DCLRE1C variant.

The CDR3 totals 14 residues. With 4 bases removed from V and 8 bases from J, the gap between germline ends came to 18 bases. Germline loops: CDR1 SGHRS, CDR2 YFSETQ. Primers for the PCR totalled 60 Vbeta and 13 Jbeta. Assay used: immunoSEQ multiplex PCR; TCRdb lists only in-frame clones, some missing. The table lists 100,000 to 150,000 clones, roughly four fifths of them singletons, with about 1.8% in the top ten. The genes are TRBV5-1 and TRBJ1-2, with D possibly being TRBD1 (5 bases). The sequence was obtained from a female donor in good health and CMV-seropositive. The sample comprised PBMCs. CDR3 in amino acids: CASSPRRGEQGYTF. CDR3 DNA sequence: TGCGCCAGCAGCCCTCGGCGGGGGGAACAAGGCTACACCTTC. The variable domain in full, with the rest retrieved from reference TRBV5-1 and TRBJ1-2, is KAGVTQTPRYLIKTRGQQVTLSCSPISGHRSVSWYQQTPGQGLQFLFEYFSETQRNKGNFPGRFSGRQFSNSRSEMNVSTLELGDSALYLCASSPRRGEQGYTFGSGTRLTVV.